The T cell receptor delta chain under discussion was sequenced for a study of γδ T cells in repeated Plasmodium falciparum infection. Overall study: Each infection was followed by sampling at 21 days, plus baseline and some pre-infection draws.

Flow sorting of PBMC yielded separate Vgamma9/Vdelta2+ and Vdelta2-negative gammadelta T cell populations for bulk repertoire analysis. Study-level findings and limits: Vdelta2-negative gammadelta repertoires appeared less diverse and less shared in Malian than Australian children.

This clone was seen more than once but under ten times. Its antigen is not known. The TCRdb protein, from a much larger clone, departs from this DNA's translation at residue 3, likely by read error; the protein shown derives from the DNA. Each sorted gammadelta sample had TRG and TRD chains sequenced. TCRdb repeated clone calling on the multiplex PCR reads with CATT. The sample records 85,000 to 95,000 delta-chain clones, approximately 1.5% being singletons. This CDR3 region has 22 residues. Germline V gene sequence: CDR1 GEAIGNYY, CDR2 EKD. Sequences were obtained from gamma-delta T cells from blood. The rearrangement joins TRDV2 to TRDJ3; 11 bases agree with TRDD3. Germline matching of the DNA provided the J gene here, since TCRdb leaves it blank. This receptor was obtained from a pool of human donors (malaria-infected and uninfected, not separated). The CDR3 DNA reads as TGTGCCCGTGACAAACTGGGGGATAAGAAGTCAGCTGGCTCCTGGGACACCCGACAGATGTTTTTC. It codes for CARDKLGDKKSAGSWDTRQMFF.